These 13 T cell receptor beta chains share one sample of origin, sequenced in a study of T cell changes during pregnancy in multiple sclerosis. The repertoire was sequenced with immunoSEQ multiplex PCR; TCRdb's copy has only in-frame clones and lacks some. The data hold 45,000 to 55,000 clones, with around 93% observed a single time. The sequencing used CD4+ T cells from peripheral blood mononuclear cells, collected after pregnancy. The receptors were gathered from a female donor in good health, enrolled as a control in a pregnancy study.

The chain has TRBV9 and TRBJ2-2; D not certain. The V and J ends lost 2 bases and 4 bases respectively, with 9 bases between them. Germline-derived CDR1 and CDR2 are SGDLS and YYNGEE. The CDR3 is 14 amino acids. DNA for the CDR3: TGTGCCAGCAGCGTCCAGGCATCCACCGGGGAGCTGTTTTTT. Protein product: CASSVQASTGELFF.

This chain uses TRBV7-2 with TRBJ2-7; D remains unclear. The CDR3 has 13 amino acids. CDR1 and CDR2 (germline): SGHTA, FQGNSA. Trimming cost V 1 base and J 3 bases, with 7 bases left between them. CDR3 protein: CASSLEVRYEQYF. DNA for the CDR3: TGTGCCAGCAGCTTAGAAGTGCGCTACGAGCAGTACTTC.

V is TRBV4-3 and J is TRBJ2-4; 8 bases agree with TRBD2. V was clipped by 0 bases and J by 7 bases; unmatched bases: 5. The CDR3 is made up of 15 amino acids. The V gene's germline CDR1 is LGHNA and CDR2 YSLEER. The CDR3: CASSQELRGGNIQYF. The CDR3 DNA reads TGCGCCAGCAGCCAAGAACTACGGGGGGGGAACATTCAGTACTTC.

This chain links TRBV13 with TRBJ2-1; D is possibly TRBD2 (6 bases). V was clipped by 1 base and J by 8 bases, with 15 bases between them. This CDR3 has 15 amino acids. Germline CDR1 PRHDT, CDR2 FYEKMQ (reference sequence). CDR3 in amino acids: CASSLVRGIQDEQFF. The CDR3 DNA sequence: TGTGCCAGCAGCTTAGTTCGCGGGATTCAGGATGAGCAGTTCTTC.

The chain has TRBV14 and TRBJ2-1, with 10 bases identical to TRBD1. J was trimmed by 9 bases and V by 8 bases; bases with no gene match: 7. Germline V gene lookup returns CDR1 SGHDN and CDR2 FVKESK. The CDR3 spans 13 residues. CDR3 sequence reads: CASEGQGRTEQFF. The CDR3 DNA reads TGTGCCAGCGAGGGACAGGGGAGGACTGAGCAGTTCTTC.

The chain recombines TRBV18 with TRBJ1-3; the match to TRBD1 covers 10 bases. Germline assignment: CDR1 KGHSH and CDR2 LQKENI. The CDR3 length is 16 residues. J lost 0 bases, V lost 4 bases, and 3 bases had no gene match. CDR3 residues: CASSLGTGDSGNTIYF. For the CDR3, the DNA is TGTGCCAGCTCACTGGGGACAGGGGACTCTGGAAACACCATATATTTT.

This chain uses TRBV28 with TRBJ1-2, with D possibly being TRBD1 (6 bases). The CDR3 runs to 16 residues. Germline CDR1 reads MDHEN; CDR2 reads SYDVKM. The V end lost 2 bases, the J end lost 0 bases, and 13 bases lay between the germline ends. This CDR3 is CASSLGYRAANYGYTF. The CDR3 bases are TGTGCCAGCAGTTTAGGATACAGGGCCGCTAACTATGGCTACACCTTC.

V usage is TRBV7-9 and J usage is TRBJ2-3; a possible D gene is TRBD2 (5 bases). CDR1 is SEHNR, CDR2 FQNEAQ, per germline (reference sequence). The V end was cut by 1 base, the J end by 2 bases, with 10 bases between. This CDR3 region has 15 residues. CDR3 sequence (DNA): TGTGCCAGCAGCTTAGTGGCGGGTCCCACAGATACGCAGTATTTT. It specifies CASSLVAGPTDTQYF.

The chain employs TRBV7-2 and TRBJ2-7; weak D call: TRBD1 (6 bases). V lost 5 bases and J lost 6, with 17 bases in between. Looked up from germline, CDR1 is SGHTA and CDR2 is FQGNSA. The CDR3 runs to 14 residues. CDR3 sequence: CASSTTGQGLEQYF. The CDR3 nucleotides read TGTGCCAGCAGCACGACAGGTCAGGGCCTCGAGCAGTACTTC.

This chain joins TRBV4-1 and TRBJ2-7; a possible D gene is TRBD1 (5 bases). This CDR3 region has 15 residues. Germline assignment: CDR1 MGHRA and CDR2 YSYEKL. V was shortened by 0 bases and J by 5 bases, with 14 bases between the two germline ends. CDR3 coding DNA: TGCGCCAGCAGCCAAGATCGGGTCAGGGTGAACGAGCAGTACTTC. This encodes CASSQDRVRVNEQYF.

The CDR3 region is CASSLSPTQPQHF. For the CDR3, the DNA is TGTGCCAGCAGCTTATCCCCTACTCAGCCCCAGCATTTT. The chain combines TRBV7-6 with TRBJ1-5; D not certain. This CDR3 has 13 residues. V was trimmed by 2 bases and J by 6 bases, leaving 8 bases between them. Germline V gene sequence: CDR1 SGHVS, CDR2 FNYEAQ. Full variable domain (outside the CDR3, taken from reference TRBV7-6 and TRBJ1-5): GAGVSQSPRYKVTKRGQDVALRCDPISGHVSLYWYRQALGQGPEFLTYFNYEAQQDKSGLPNDRFSAERPEGSISTLTIQRTEQRDSAMYRCASSLSPTQPQHFGDGTRLSIL.

The V and J genes are TRBV7-3 and TRBJ2-1, with 10 nucleotides matching TRBD2. J was trimmed by 3 bases and V by 1 base; bases with no gene match: 9. CDR3 length: 18 amino acids. CDR1 SGHTA and CDR2 FQGTGA come from the germline V gene. The CDR3 sequence is CASSLKFGSGGFYNEQFF. As DNA, the CDR3 is TGTGCCAGCAGCTTAAAGTTTGGTAGCGGGGGGTTCTACAATGAGCAGTTCTTC.

The gene calls are TRBV28 and TRBJ1-3; D is unresolved. The CDR3 is 11 amino acids. V was cut by 7 bases and J by 8 bases, with 9 bases left in between. Per the germline V gene, CDR1 is MDHEN and CDR2 is SYDVKM. CDR3 DNA: TGTGCCAGCATGGGGAGGTACACCATATATTTT. Protein sequence: CASMGRYTIYF.